The source of this TCR beta chain is a study of vaccination effects on CD4 cells after COVID-19. Study background: The participants, recipients of two vaccine doses, got either BNT162b2 or mRNA-1273.

ViraFEST expansion of antigen-specific CD4+ T cells with viral peptide pools preceded sequencing. Following an approximately 10-day culture, CD4+ T cells were purified. All vaccine recipients tested negative for nucleocapsid antibodies and had never contracted SARS-CoV-2 infection. Cultures received IL-2 medium that replaced half the medium on days 3 and 7. There are 16 residues in the CDR3. The V gene's germline CDR1 is MNHEY and CDR2 SMNVEV (reference sequence). Deletions cut 2 bases from V and 5 bases from J, with 18 bases between. Measured with immunoSEQ multiplex PCR; TCRdb has only the in-frame clones, and not every one. The data hold around 63,000 clones, with about 79% observed a single time. A remark on this clone: What it recognizes is unknown.

The J gene is TRBJ1-1, the V gene TRBV27, with D possibly TRBD1 on 6 matching bases. Source: CD4+ T cells from PBMCs cultured with HCoV-OC43 spike peptides, taken before COVID-19 vaccination. Subset described: HCoV-OC43 spike overlapping peptide pool stimulation. The clonotype comes from a human donor who received a COVID-19 vaccine. CDR3 DNA: TGTGCCAGCAGTTTAGAATTTGGGGGGCGGGAGACTGAAGCTTTCTTT. Amino acid sequence: CASSLEFGGRETEAFF.